The rows below give T cell receptor beta chains drawn from one sample of a study of spatial heterogeneity in lung cancer. MiXCR was run by TCRdb on the 5' RACE reads, yielding one entry per CDR3 protein. The table includes roughly 7,000 distinct CDR3 sequences, around 15% detected once. Sequenced here: lung tumor tissue, sampled at surgery. The receptors shown here come from a female donor with early-stage non-small cell lung cancer. Both conserved end residues are part of each CDR3.

TRBV12-3/TRBV12-4	TRBJ1-2	CASRDSGYGYTF
TRBV29-1	TRBJ1-1	CSVVGAWNTEAFF
TRBV5-6	TRBJ2-7	CASSFVQAHSYEQYF
TRBV5-1	TRBJ2-5	CASSKGQNQETQYF
TRBV18	TRBJ2-7	CASSLSRDEQYF
TRBV10-3	TRBJ1-5	CAIGENGGPNQPQHF
TRBV11-2	TRBJ2-3	CASSSRGRATDTQYF
TRBV21-1	TRBJ1-5	CASPPGGSSNQPQHF
TRBV6-2/TRBV6-3	TRBJ1-1	CATRFRRNTEAFF
TRBV7-9	TRBJ2-7	CASSFPTSGSYEQYF
TRBV5-1	TRBJ2-1	CASSLAKLETYNEQFF
TRBV5-1	TRBJ2-2	CASSLVQGEAGELFF
TRBV6-2/TRBV6-3	TRBJ2-7	CASTRPVEYEQYF
TRBV19	TRBJ2-3	CATSEGDTQYF
TRBV6-2/TRBV6-3	TRBJ1-5	CASSRTGINQPQHF
TRBV5-5	TRBJ1-2	CASRSPGAGDYGYTF
TRBV9	TRBJ2-5	CASSEGLAIGTQYF
TRBV6-5	TRBJ1-2	CATSPLRGSYGYTF
TRBV12-3/TRBV12-4	TRBJ1-1	CASSLTGRGTEAFF
TRBV24-1	TRBJ2-4	CATSDCLERRKGNIQYF
TRBV11-3	TRBJ2-1	CASSLVGTLYNEQFF
TRBV28	TRBJ1-5	CASSLFPLRGGWQPQHF
TRBV6-1	TRBJ1-2	CASRANYGYTF
TRBV6-6	TRBJ1-5	CASSPDRTAQPQHF
TRBV5-4	TRBJ2-7	CASSKIHGQTGGQYF
TRBV20-1	TRBJ1-6	CSASGGQGGSPLHF